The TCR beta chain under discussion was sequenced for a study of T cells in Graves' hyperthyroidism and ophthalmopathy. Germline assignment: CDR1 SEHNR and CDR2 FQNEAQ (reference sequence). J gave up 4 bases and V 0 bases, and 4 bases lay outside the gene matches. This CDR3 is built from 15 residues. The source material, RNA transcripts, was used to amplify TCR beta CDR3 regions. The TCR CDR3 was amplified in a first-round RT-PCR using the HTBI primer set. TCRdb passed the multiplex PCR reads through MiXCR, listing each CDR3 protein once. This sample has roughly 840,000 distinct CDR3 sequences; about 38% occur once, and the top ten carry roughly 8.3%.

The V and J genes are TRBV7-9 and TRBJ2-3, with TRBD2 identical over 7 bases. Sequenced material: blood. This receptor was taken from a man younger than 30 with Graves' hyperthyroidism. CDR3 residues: CASSLAMGGADTQYF. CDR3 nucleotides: TGTGCCAGCAGCTTAGCGATGGGGGGGGCAGATACGCAGTATTTT.